The clone carrying this T cell receptor (beta chain) was seen only a few times. One junction end disagrees with the germline gene, perhaps due to a read error. The data originate from a study of blood T cells in healthy people across ages. Looked up from germline, CDR1 is SSHAT and CDR2 is FNYEAQ (reference sequence). This CDR3 spans 13 amino acids. Primers used in a second PCR of about 7 to 11 cycles were a sample-barcoded 5' primer and a J-beta primer mix. TCRdb independently ran MiXCR on the 5' RACE reads; one entry per CDR3 protein. In the table there are under 2,000,000 distinct CDR3 sequences, around 50% of which are singletons.

V and J are TRBV7-7 and TRBJ2-5, with a tentative D call TRBD1 (5 bases). Sequencing was done on a sample of blood. The receptor was isolated from a middle-aged woman in good health. The CDR3 is CASSSTVQETQYF. The CDR3 nucleotides are TGTGCTAGCAGCTCGACAGTCCAAGAGACCCAGTACTTC.